This T cell receptor (beta chain) was sequenced in a study of blood T cells in healthy people across ages. CDR1 is DFQATT, CDR2 SNEGSKA, per germline (reference sequence). The CDR3 sequence is 11 residues long. A second PCR of roughly 7 to 11 cycles used a sample-barcoded 5' primer and a J-beta primer mix. TCRdb reprocessed the 5' RACE reads via MiXCR and lists one record per CDR3 protein. The sample yields roughly 1,700,000 distinct CDR3 sequences, 28% seen once. In the case of this clonotype: A read error is possible here, since a much larger clone lies one base away.

This chain uses TRBV20-1 with TRBJ2-1; the D is unclear. This receptor was identified in a woman in her 30s in good health. The sample taken for sequencing was blood. CDR3: CSASIYSEQFF. The CDR3 coding sequence is TGCAGTGCTAGTATCTACAGTGAGCAGTTCTTC.